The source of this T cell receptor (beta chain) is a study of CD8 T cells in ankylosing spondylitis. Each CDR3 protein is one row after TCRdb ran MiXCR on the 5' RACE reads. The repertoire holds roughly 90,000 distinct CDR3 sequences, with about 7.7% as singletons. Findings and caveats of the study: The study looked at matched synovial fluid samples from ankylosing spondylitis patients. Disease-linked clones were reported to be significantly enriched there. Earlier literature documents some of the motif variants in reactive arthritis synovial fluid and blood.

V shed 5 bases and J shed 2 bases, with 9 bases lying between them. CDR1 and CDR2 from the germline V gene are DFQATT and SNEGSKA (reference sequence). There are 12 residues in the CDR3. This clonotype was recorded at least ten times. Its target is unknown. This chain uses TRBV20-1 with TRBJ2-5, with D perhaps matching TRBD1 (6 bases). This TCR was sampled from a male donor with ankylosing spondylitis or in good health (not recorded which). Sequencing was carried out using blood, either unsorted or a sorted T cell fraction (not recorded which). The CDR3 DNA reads TGCAGTGCTGGGGGCTCTCAAGAGACCCAGTACTTC. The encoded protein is CSAGGSQETQYF.